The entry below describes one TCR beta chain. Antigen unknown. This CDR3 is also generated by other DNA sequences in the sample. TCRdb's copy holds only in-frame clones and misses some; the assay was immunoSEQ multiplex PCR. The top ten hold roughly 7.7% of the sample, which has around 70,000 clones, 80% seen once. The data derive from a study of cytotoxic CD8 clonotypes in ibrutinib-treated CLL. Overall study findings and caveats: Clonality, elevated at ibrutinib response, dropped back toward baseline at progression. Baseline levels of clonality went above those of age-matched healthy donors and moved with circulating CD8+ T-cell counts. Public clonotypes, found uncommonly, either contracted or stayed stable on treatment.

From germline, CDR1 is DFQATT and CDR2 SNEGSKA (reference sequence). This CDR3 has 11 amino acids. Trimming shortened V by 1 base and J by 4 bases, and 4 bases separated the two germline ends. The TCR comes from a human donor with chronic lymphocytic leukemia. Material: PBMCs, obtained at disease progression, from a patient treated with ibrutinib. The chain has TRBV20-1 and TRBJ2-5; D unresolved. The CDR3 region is CSARVGETQYF. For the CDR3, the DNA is TGCAGTGCTAGAGTGGGAGAGACCCAGTACTTC.